This T cell receptor (beta chain) came from a study of OX40 agonist ivuxolimab in advanced cancers. Study overall: The dose-escalation cohort had hepatocellular carcinoma, melanoma, renal cell or head and neck cancer.

This CDR3 region has 15 residues. Trimming at V came to 3 bases and at J to 4 bases, leaving 8 bases not matched to a gene. The germline gives CDR1 SGHDT, CDR2 YYEEEE. Study findings and constraints: Not determined was the antigen specificity of the expanded peripheral T cells.

Data came from immunoSEQ multiplex PCR; TCRdb stores just in-frame clones and leaves some out. This sample yields more than 85,000 clones, of which 90% to 95% are seen a single time; around 0.3% belongs to the top ten. This clone was detected only once. What it binds is unknown. The rearrangement joins TRBV5-6 to TRBJ1-1; TRBD1 agrees at 8 bases. Sequencing was performed on CD4+ or CD8+ T cells sorted from blood, taken in a trial of the OX40 agonist ivuxolimab. The clonotype comes from an adult with an advanced solid tumor such as melanoma, head and neck, liver or kidney cancer. The CDR3 region is CASSYDRGRSTEAFF. In DNA, the CDR3 is TGTGCCAGCAGCTATGACAGGGGCCGTAGCACTGAAGCTTTCTTT.